This is a list of T cell receptor beta chains from one sample in a study of blood T cell repertoires in COVID-19. The repertoire was sequenced with immunoSEQ multiplex PCR; TCRdb's copy has only in-frame clones and lacks some. The sample consists of 45,000 to 65,000 clones, around four fifths of them appearing once. Sequencing used peripheral blood. Receptors originate from a woman of 80 years or more with acute or convalescent COVID-19. The CDR3 runs from the conserved cysteine through the conserved F or W. The order of the fields is V gene, clone size, J gene, D gene, CDR3 DNA, CDR3 protein. D genes are given only for firm matches. Size is stated for part of the rows, as once, few or many counts, or as a class when the clone is expanded.

v_call: TRBV3-1/TRBV3-2
clone_size: -
j_call: TRBJ1-4
d_call: -
cdr3_nt: TGTGCCAGCAGCCCTTCTTTGAAGGGGATCAGTGAAAAACTGTTTTTT
cdr3_aa: CASSPSLKGISEKLFF

v_call: TRBV29-1
clone_size: -
j_call: TRBJ1-1
d_call: -
cdr3_nt: TGCAGCGTTGCGCGGGGCACTGAAGCTTTCTTT
cdr3_aa: CSVARGTEAFF

v_call: TRBV24-1
clone_size: -
j_call: TRBJ1-5
d_call: -
cdr3_nt: TGTGCCACCAGCCATCCTCCTACAGTGCGCAATCAGCCCCAGCATTTT
cdr3_aa: CATSHPPTVRNQPQHF

v_call: TRBV5-5
clone_size: few
j_call: TRBJ1-1
d_call: -
cdr3_nt: TGTGCCAGCAGCTTGGCACCTCAGGGTTTTAACACTGAAGCTTTCTTT
cdr3_aa: CASSLAPQGFNTEAFF

v_call: TRBV7-9
clone_size: -
j_call: TRBJ2-7
d_call: -
cdr3_nt: TGTGCCAGCAGCCGCATCCAGGGGACGAGCTCCTACGAGCAGTACTTC
cdr3_aa: CASSRIQGTSSYEQYF

v_call: TRBV10-3
clone_size: -
j_call: TRBJ1-1
d_call: TRBD1
cdr3_nt: TGTGCCATCAGTGTTGGGGACAGAAACTATGAAGCTTTCTTT
cdr3_aa: CAISVGDRNYEAFF

v_call: TRBV2
clone_size: -
j_call: TRBJ1-5
d_call: -
cdr3_nt: TGTGCCAGCAACGGGGAGGGTTTAAGCAATCAGCCCCAGCATTTT
cdr3_aa: CASNGEGLSNQPQHF

v_call: TRBV23-1
clone_size: -
j_call: TRBJ1-2
d_call: -
cdr3_nt: TGCGCCAGCAGTCAATCGCTGGTCGGGAGCTATGGCTACACCTTC
cdr3_aa: CASSQSLVGSYGYTF

v_call: TRBV4-1
clone_size: once
j_call: TRBJ2-5
d_call: -
cdr3_nt: TGCGCCAGCAGCCAAGATGTAGGTGCTAGCCGGCAAGAGACCCAGTACTTC
cdr3_aa: CASSQDVGASRQETQYF

v_call: TRBV29-1
clone_size: -
j_call: TRBJ2-1
d_call: -
cdr3_nt: TGCAGCGGAAACAGGGATTCCTACAATGAGCAGTTCTTC
cdr3_aa: CSGNRDSYNEQFF

v_call: TRBV21-1
clone_size: -
j_call: TRBJ1-1
d_call: -
cdr3_nt: TGTGCCAGCAGCAAAGGGGATCAACTGAGGGTTCGCGCTGAAGCTTTCTTT
cdr3_aa: CASSKGDQLRVRAEAFF

v_call: TRBV13
clone_size: once
j_call: TRBJ2-1
d_call: -
cdr3_nt: TGTGCCAGCAGCTTATTCCGGGATGAGCAGTTCTTC
cdr3_aa: CASSLFRDEQFF

v_call: TRBV5-1
clone_size: -
j_call: TRBJ1-1
d_call: TRBD1
cdr3_nt: TGCGCCAGCAGCCACACGACAGGGGCCGGCGGGTACACTGAAGCTTTCTTT
cdr3_aa: CASSHTTGAGGYTEAFF

v_call: TRBV2
clone_size: -
j_call: TRBJ1-1
d_call: -
cdr3_nt: TGTGCCAGCAGCCTACTAGAGGGGGACACTGAAGCTTTCTTT
cdr3_aa: CASSLLEGDTEAFF

v_call: TRBV4-1
clone_size: -
j_call: TRBJ2-1
d_call: TRBD1
cdr3_nt: TGCGCCAGCAGCCGTTGGACAGGGGCGTTTGACAATGAGCAGTTCTTC
cdr3_aa: CASSRWTGAFDNEQFF

v_call: TRBV11-2
clone_size: -
j_call: TRBJ1-1
d_call: -
cdr3_nt: TGTGCCAGCAGCCCTACCGGTCGGGAAGCTTTCTTT
cdr3_aa: CASSPTGREAFF